The 21 T cell receptor beta chains below all came from one sample that was sequenced in a study of cytomegalovirus exposure and HLA in healthy donors. This PCR relied on a set of 60 Vbeta primers and 13 Jbeta primers. This table comes from immunoSEQ multiplex PCR, and its TCRdb copy is limited to in-frame clones, with some not included. The top ten clones hold about 3.1% of a sample with 120,000 to 150,000 clones, more than 70% of them seen once. What was sequenced was PBMCs. These receptors all come from a man in his forties in good health and CMV-seronegative.

With regard to this clone: The junction and the germline gene differ at one end; a read error may be behind it. The chain is built from TRBV7-3 and TRBJ1-5; maybe TRBD1 (5 bases). In germline, CDR1 is SGHTA, CDR2 FQGTGA. The CDR3 is 13 amino acids. CDR3 region: CASSFGGDQPRHF. CDR3 in DNA: TGTGCCAGCAGCTTTGGGGGGGACCAGCCCCGGCATTTT.

This chain links TRBV29-1 with TRBJ2-7; 7 positions match TRBD1. Germline CDR1 SQVTM, CDR2 ANQGSEA. The CDR3 has 12 residues. V shed 2 bases, J shed 6 bases, and the junction held 4 bases outside the gene matches. DNA of the CDR3: TGCAGCGTTGAAAAAGGGGGCACCGAGCAGTACTTC. This translates into CSVEKGGTEQYF.

The chain carries TRBV27 and TRBJ2-7; 7 bases line up with TRBD1. Germline values: CDR1 MNHEY, CDR2 SMNVEV (reference sequence). Trimming at V came to 8 bases and at J to 1 base, leaving 5 bases not matched to a gene. This CDR3 comprises 13 residues. Written as DNA, the CDR3 is TGTGCCAGCGGGACAGCGATTTCCTACGAGCAGTACTTC. Its translation: CASGTAISYEQYF.

The chain couples TRBV19 to TRBJ1-1; possibly TRBD1 for D (6 bases). The V gene lost 2 bases and the J gene lost 2 bases, with 12 bases spanning the gap. This CDR3 is 15 amino acids long. Germline CDR1 LNHDA, CDR2 SQIVND (reference sequence). As DNA, the CDR3 is TGTGCCAGTAGTATATTTCGGACAGACAACACTGAAGCTTTCTTT. Its protein is CASSIFRTDNTEAFF.

This clone was counted only a few times. The V and J genes are TRBV2 and TRBJ2-4; perhaps TRBD2 as D (6 bases). Per germline, CDR1 SNHLY and CDR2 FYNNEI. The CDR3 runs 12 residues. Trimming took 7 bases from V and 10 from J, leaving 14 bases between them. DNA of the CDR3: TGTGCCAGCACGGCGGGGCCGGGGATTCAGTACTTC. Translating gives CASTAGPGIQYF. The whole variable domain, filled in from reference TRBV2 and TRBJ2-4, reads EPEVTQTPSHQVTQMGQEVILRCVPISNHLYFYWYRQILGQKVEFLVSFYNNEISEKSEIFDDQFSVERPDGSNFTLKIRSTKLEDSAMYFCASTAGPGIQYFGAGTRLSVL.

The chain is built from TRBV11-1 and TRBJ2-5, with 9 bases fitting TRBD1. The CDR3 sequence is 16 residues long. Germline-derived CDR1 and CDR2 are SGHAT and FQDESV (reference sequence). Germline trimming cut 4 bases from V and 6 bases from J; bases unmatched to any gene: 12. DNA for the CDR3: TGTGCCAGCAGCTACATAAGGGACAGGGACGCGAAGACCCAGTACTTC. This codes for CASSYIRDRDAKTQYF. The full variable domain, with the rest looked up from reference TRBV11-1 and TRBJ2-5, is EAEVAQSPRYKITEKSQAVAFWCDPISGHATLYWYRQILGQGPELLVQFQDESVVDDSQLPKDRFSAERLKGVDSTLKIQPAELGDSAMYLCASSYIRDRDAKTQYFGPGTRLLVL.

The V and J genes are TRBV9 and TRBJ2-3; 10 bases fit TRBD2. The V and J ends lost 1 base and 4 bases, in that order; junction bases with no gene match: 3. The V gene's germline CDR1 is SGDLS and CDR2 YYNGEE. This CDR3 region has 15 residues. Here the CDR3 DNA reads TGTGCCAGCAGCGTATGGAGCGGGGGGGCAGATACGCAGTATTTT. It encodes CASSVWSGGADTQYF.

This clone was counted a few times. The chain links TRBV5-1 to TRBJ2-3, with 7 bases fitting TRBD2. The J segment lost 5 bases and the V segment lost 3 bases, leaving 6 bases of the junction unmatched. CDR1 is SGHRS, CDR2 YFSETQ, per germline. The CDR3 is 14 amino acids. The CDR3 sequence is CASSYGGGLDTQYF. CDR3 nucleotides: TGCGCCAGCAGCTATGGGGGGGGTCTAGATACGCAGTATTTT. The full variable domain, completed using reference TRBV5-1 and TRBJ2-3, is KAGVTQTPRYLIKTRGQQVTLSCSPISGHRSVSWYQQTPGQGLQFLFEYFSETQRNKGNFPGRFSGRQFSNSRSEMNVSTLELGDSALYLCASSYGGGLDTQYFGPGTRLTVL.

This clone was seen more than once but under ten times. V and J are TRBV5-1 and TRBJ1-5, with TRBD1 matching over 7 bases. The CDR3 has 15 amino acids. V lost 0 bases and J lost 5; bases outside the gene matches: 5. Germline CDR1 SGHRS, CDR2 YFSETQ. For the CDR3, the DNA is TGCGCCAGCAGCTTGGAGGGGACAGTGTATCAGCCCCAGCATTTT. Translating gives CASSLEGTVYQPQHF.

The rearrangement links TRBV2 to TRBJ2-2; possibly TRBD1 for D (6 bases). The CDR3 covers 15 residues. Looked up from germline, CDR1 is SNHLY and CDR2 is FYNNEI. V was pared by 2 bases and J by 8 bases, with 15 bases between. In DNA, the CDR3 is TGTGCCAGCAGTGAACAACACACAGGGACGGGGGAGCTGTTTTTT. It encodes CASSEQHTGTGELFF.

The gene calls are TRBV2 and TRBJ1-2; the D is unclear. The CDR3 has 14 residues. With 6 bases removed from V and 8 bases from J, the gap between germline ends came to 19 bases. Germline V gives CDR1 SNHLY, CDR2 FYNNEI. The CDR3 loop reads CASSARTAPGGYTF. CDR3 sequence (DNA): TGTGCCAGCAGCGCTAGGACGGCCCCGGGGGGCTACACCTTC. Supplemented by reference TRBV2 and TRBJ1-2, the full variable domain reads EPEVTQTPSHQVTQMGQEVILRCVPISNHLYFYWYRQILGQKVEFLVSFYNNEISEKSEIFDDQFSVERPDGSNFTLKIRSTKLEDSAMYFCASSARTAPGGYTFGSGTRLTVV.

J is TRBJ1-5 and V is TRBV6-1, with D unresolved. The CDR3 totals 19 residues. V was cut by 3 bases and J by 0 bases, with 21 bases left in between. Per germline, CDR1 MNHNS and CDR2 SASEGT. The CDR3 nucleotides read TGTGCCAGCAGTGATCGCCGCGGGCGGTCGGACCATAGCAATCAGCCCCAGCATTTT. Translation gives CASSDRRGRSDHSNQPQHF.

The genes are TRBV18 and TRBJ1-2; D possibly corresponds to TRBD1 (6 bases). CDR3 length: 15 amino acids. Germline V gives CDR1 KGHSH, CDR2 LQKENI. V was trimmed by 1 base and J by 2 bases, leaving 11 bases between them. The DNA of the CDR3 is TGTGCCAGCTCACCACGTGCGACAGGCAACTATGGCTACACCTTC. Its translation: CASSPRATGNYGYTF.

The J gene is TRBJ1-4, the V gene TRBV10-3; D perhaps matches TRBD1 (6 bases). Per the germline V gene, CDR1 is ENHRY and CDR2 is SYGVKD. This CDR3 contains 13 residues. V lost 8 bases and J 4 bases, leaving 11 bases between the germline ends. CDR3 nucleotide sequence: TGTGCCATCCGGGACAACGTTAATGAAAAACTGTTTTTT. Its protein is CAIRDNVNEKLFF.

The chain is built from TRBV5-1 and TRBJ2-2; 9 bases line up with TRBD1. Germline V gives CDR1 SGHRS, CDR2 YFSETQ. Trimming at V came to 0 bases and at J to 4 bases, leaving 13 bases not matched to a gene. This CDR3 is 19 amino acids long. In DNA form, the CDR3 reads TGCGCCAGCAGCTTGGCCGACCCGAGGACAGGGGCATCCACCGGGGAGCTGTTTTTT. This translates into CASSLADPRTGASTGELFF.

The J gene is TRBJ2-1, the V gene TRBV7-2; 10 nucleotides align to TRBD2. V dropped 4 bases and J dropped 2; count of bases not matched to a gene: 2. The CDR3 contains 15 residues. Germline-derived CDR1 and CDR2 are SGHTA and FQGNSA. DNA of the CDR3: TGTGCCAGCAGCTCAACTAGCGGGGCCTACAATGAGCAGTTCTTC. Translating it yields CASSSTSGAYNEQFF.

The V gene is TRBV18, the J gene TRBJ2-3; the D gene is possibly TRBD1 (5 bases). Per germline, CDR1 KGHSH and CDR2 LQKENI. CDR3 length equals 14 residues. The germline V and J ends were trimmed by 2 bases and 6 bases, with 12 bases remaining between them. The CDR3 DNA sequence: TGTGCCAGCTCACCAGCAGGGAAAGACGATACGCAGTATTTT. Its protein product is CASSPAGKDDTQYF.

This chain uses TRBV28 with TRBJ2-2; a weak D match, TRBD1 (5 bases). Per the germline V gene, CDR1 is MDHEN and CDR2 is SYDVKM. Trimming stripped 6 bases from V and 5 bases from J, with 13 bases between. The CDR3 has 14 residues. The DNA for the CDR3 is TGTGCCAGCAGACACCCACAGGATACCGGGGAGCTGTTTTTT. The encoded protein is CASRHPQDTGELFF.

This sequence joins TRBV5-6 and TRBJ2-3; 12 nucleotides line up with TRBD1. Unmatched junction bases numbered 10, after V lost 4 bases and J lost 4 bases. The CDR3 has 17 residues. The germline V gene has CDR1 SGHDT and CDR2 YYEEEE. The CDR3 DNA follows: TGTGCCAGCAGCCCCCGAGACGGGACAGGGGGCTCAGATACGCAGTATTTT. Residues: CASSPRDGTGGSDTQYF.

This clone has a single count. The chain couples TRBV10-3 to TRBJ1-1; a weak D match, TRBD1 (6 bases). The CDR3 is 16 residues long. V lost 6 bases to trimming and J lost 1 base, with 18 bases between them. CDR1 ENHRY and CDR2 SYGVKD come from the germline V gene. The CDR3: CAIRRTEGRTNTEAFF. The DNA for the CDR3 is TGTGCCATCAGGAGGACAGAGGGACGGACGAACACTGAAGCTTTCTTT.

This chain links TRBV10-1 with TRBJ2-2; D not certain. This CDR3 comprises 13 residues. Trimming stripped 5 bases from V and 4 bases from J, with 8 bases between. Looked up from germline, CDR1 is WNHNN and CDR2 is SYGVQD (reference sequence). CDR3 nucleotide sequence: TGCGCCAGCAGTCGAGGTTTCACCGGGGAGCTGTTTTTT. This encodes CASSRGFTGELFF.